What follows is one T cell receptor beta chain and its context. TCRdb processed the 5' RACE reads anew with MiXCR; each CDR3 protein has one entry. The table has a few hundred thousand distinct CDR3 sequences, roughly 27% seen once. The record originates from a study of identical twins' blood T cells. The CDR3 is 13 amino acids. CDR1 is LGHDT, CDR2 YNNKEL, per germline (reference sequence). The V gene lost 10 bases and the J gene lost 1 base, with 12 bases spanning the gap. This sequence joins TRBV3-1 and TRBJ2-3, with D tentatively TRBD2 (5 bases). This clonotype was obtained from a woman aged 18-55 years in good health. The source material was PBMCs. The CDR3 DNA reads TGTGCCACAATGTCCGGGGGCACAGATACGCAGTATTTT. It encodes CATMSGGTDTQYF.